These 10 T cell receptor beta chains came from one sample sequenced in a study of T cells in Graves' hyperthyroidism and ophthalmopathy. RNA transcripts yielded amplified TCR beta CDR3 regions. HTBI primers were used for first-round RT-PCR of the TCR CDR3. TCRdb called the multiplex PCR reads again in MiXCR, with one record for every CDR3 protein. The sample includes about 560,000 distinct CDR3 sequences, 15% to 18% seen only once; the top ten take less than 9.5%. Source material: blood. Receptor source: a woman in her twenties or thirties with Graves' hyperthyroidism.

This clonotype was observed at least ten times. This sequence joins TRBV20-1 and TRBJ2-7, with 13 bases aligning to TRBD2. Germline-derived CDR1 and CDR2 are DFQATT and SNEGSKA (reference sequence). With V trimmed by 0 bases and J by 6 bases, 17 bases remained unmatched. The CDR3 is made up of 19 amino acids. CDR3: CSARDPGLAGALTPGEQYF. The CDR3 nucleotides are TGCAGTGCTAGAGACCCTGGACTAGCGGGAGCCCTAACGCCGGGCGAGCAGTACTTC.

The rearrangement uses TRBV20-1 and TRBJ1-1; possibly TRBD1 for D (5 bases). The CDR3 extends over 13 amino acids. Trimming shortened V by 5 bases and J by 0 bases, and 10 bases separated the two germline ends. Germline loops: CDR1 DFQATT, CDR2 SNEGSKA (reference sequence). The CDR3 sequence: CSAGAKLNTEAFF. CDR3 DNA sequence: TGCAGTGCTGGGGCCAAGTTGAACACTGAAGCTTTCTTT.

This clonotype was seen a handful of times. This chain links TRBV2 with TRBJ1-3, with TRBD1 as a possible D gene (5 bases). V lost 7 bases and J 4 bases, leaving 14 bases between the germline ends. CDR3 size: 14 residues. Germline V CDR1 and CDR2: SNHLY, FYNNEI. The CDR3 spells CASKDGGGGNTIYF. The CDR3 DNA reads TGTGCCAGCAAAGACGGGGGTGGCGGAAACACCATATATTTT.

This clonotype was recorded many times. The J gene is TRBJ2-1, the V gene TRBV5-4, with 10 positions matching TRBD2. The CDR3 has 15 residues. V gave up 5 bases and J gave up 2 bases; unmatched junction bases: 4. The germline V gene encodes CDR1 SGHNT and CDR2 YYREEE (reference sequence). The CDR3 DNA is TGTGCCAGCAGACCTAGCGGGAGTGCCTACAATGAGCAGTTCTTC. Protein sequence: CASRPSGSAYNEQFF.

This clonotype occurred many times. The chain joins TRBV29-1 to TRBJ2-1, with D possibly TRBD2 on 6 matching bases. From germline, CDR1 is SQVTM and CDR2 ANQGSEA. V lost 6 bases, J lost 5 bases, and 11 bases lay in between. The CDR3 extends over 12 amino acids. In DNA, the CDR3 is TGCAGCGTCGCCTGGGGGGACAATGAGCAGTTCTTC. It yields the protein CSVAWGDNEQFF.

This clonotype was observed at least ten times. The chain uses TRBV18 and TRBJ2-7; 7 bases fit TRBD1. This CDR3 has 16 residues. Germline CDR1 and CDR2: KGHSH and LQKENI. J was trimmed by 6 bases and V by 1 base; bases with no gene match: 12. In DNA, the CDR3 is TGTGCCAGCTCACCACTCCTCCGGGACCAGGGGGTCGAGCAGTACTTC. Its protein product is CASSPLLRDQGVEQYF.

The chain uses TRBV7-9 and TRBJ1-2; D not certain. V was cut by 5 bases and J by 3 bases, with 19 bases left in between. Germline CDR1 reads SEHNR; CDR2 reads FQNEAQ (reference sequence). The CDR3 has 16 residues. The CDR3 protein is CASSRPGSQRDYGYTF. CDR3 coding DNA: TGTGCCAGCAGCCGACCGGGCAGCCAGCGGGACTATGGCTACACCTTC.

The chain carries TRBV9 and TRBJ2-7; D might be TRBD2 (5 bases). This CDR3 contains 14 residues. Germline lookup yields CDR1 SGDLS and CDR2 YYNGEE. The V end lost 5 bases, the J end lost 2 bases, and 14 bases lay between the germline ends. The CDR3 region is CASSQDSQTYEQYF. In DNA form, the CDR3 reads TGTGCCAGCAGTCAGGACTCGCAAACCTACGAGCAGTACTTC. Full variable domain (remainder filled in from reference TRBV9 and TRBJ2-7): DSGVTQTPKHLITATGQRVTLRCSPRSGDLSVYWYQQSLDQGLQFLIQYYNGEERAKGNILERFSAQQFPDLHSELNLSSLELGDSALYFCASSQDSQTYEQYFGPGTRLTVT.

Concerning this clonotype itself: With a much larger clone just one base away, this may be a read error. The genes are TRBV7-2 and TRBJ2-2, with a weak D call TRBD2 (5 bases). Germline V lookup: CDR1 SGHTA, CDR2 FQGNSA. The CDR3 is made up of 15 amino acids. The CDR3 DNA is TGTGCCAGCAGCTCGTCATTAGGTTACACCGGGGAGCTGCTTTTT. It yields the protein CASSSSLGYTGELLF.

This clonotype appeared once. The rearrangement uses TRBV19 and TRBJ1-4; weak D call: TRBD1 (6 bases). Germline CDR1 LNHDA, CDR2 SQIVND (reference sequence). This CDR3 region has 16 residues. Trimming shortened V by 3 bases and J by 8 bases, and 19 bases separated the two germline ends. DNA of the CDR3: TGTGCCAGTAGTATGGGGCAGGGGATTTCGAAGGAAAAACTGTTTTTT. It is translated as CASSMGQGISKEKLFF.